These 10 T cell receptor beta chains were sequenced from one sample in a study of CXCR3-negative and CXCR3-positive naive CD8 T cells. For these receptors, no antigen is known. Study results and limitations: When CXCR3-positive naive cells were set against CXCR3-negative naive cells, the former had more hydrophobic TRB CDR3s.

The libraries of TRB cDNA were constructed through 5' RACE using UMI labels. For each CDR3 protein, TCRdb gives one entry from its re-call of the 5' RACE reads, without DNA. Its table records approximately 100,000 distinct CDR3 sequences. The sample consisted of naive CXCR3+ CD8+ T cells from blood. Subset described: CD45RO-CCR7+CD27+CD95- naive CD8+ T cells expressing CXCR3 (TNR3+). These receptors all come from a human donor in good health. Some clones in this sample may be carry-over from other donors' samples.

The chain joins TRBV12-3 or TRBV12-4 to TRBJ1-2; checking the TCRdb D call of TRBD1 is not possible without DNA. This CDR3 has 11 residues. This CDR3 is CASSPGGGYTF.

V is TRBV14 and J is TRBJ1-1. Germline CDR1 and CDR2: SGHDN and FVKESK. The CDR3 sequence is 18 residues long. Here the CDR3 reads CASSQDDGRIIMNTEAFF. Full variable domain (remainder filled in from reference TRBV14 and TRBJ1-1): EAGVTQFPSHSVIEKGQTVTLRCDPISGHDNLYWYRRVMGKEIKFLLHFVKESKQDESGMPNNRFLAERTGGTYSTLKVQPAELEDSGVYFCASSQDDGRIIMNTEAFFGQGTRLTVV.

This chain joins TRBV2 and TRBJ2-7. This CDR3 spans 14 amino acids. The germline V gene encodes CDR1 SNHLY and CDR2 FYNNEI. CDR3 region: CASSEAGGSYEQYF.

V gene TRBV29-1 combines with J gene TRBJ1-1; TCRdb returns TRBD1, unconfirmable since there is no DNA. This CDR3 has 11 amino acids. Germline assignment: CDR1 SQVTM and CDR2 ANQGSEA. The CDR3 loop is CSVQGNTEAFF.

The V and J genes are TRBV30 and TRBJ2-6; TCRdb gives TRBD1 as the D gene, but with no DNA this cannot be confirmed. Germline V gene sequence: CDR1 GTSNPN, CDR2 SVGIG (reference sequence). This CDR3 spans 13 amino acids. This CDR3 is CAGDKGSLGVLTF. The full variable domain, rest sourced from reference TRBV30 and TRBJ2-6, is SQTIHQWPATLVQPVGSPLSLECTVEGTSNPNLYWYRQAAGRGLQLLFYSVGIGQISSEVPQNLSASRPQDRQFILSSKKLLLSDSGFYLCAGDKGSLGVLTFGAGSRLTVL.

The chain recombines TRBV2 with TRBJ2-7. The CDR3 contains 14 residues. The germline V gene encodes CDR1 SNHLY and CDR2 FYNNEI. CDR3 amino acids: CASRPSGGSYEQYF.

The genes are TRBV5-1 and TRBJ2-1; the TRBD2 assignment by TCRdb is unverifiable without DNA. Germline CDR1 reads SGHRS; CDR2 reads YFSETQ. The CDR3 extends over 18 amino acids. CDR3: CASSLDGGMKFTYNEQFF.

The chain joins TRBV5-1 to TRBJ1-1; TCRdb lists TRBD1, though no DNA is available to test this call. Germline loops: CDR1 SGHRS, CDR2 YFSETQ. The CDR3 is 14 amino acids. The CDR3 reads CASSPPRGDTEAFF. Complete variable domain (other parts from reference TRBV5-1 and TRBJ1-1): KAGVTQTPRYLIKTRGQQVTLSCSPISGHRSVSWYQQTPGQGLQFLFEYFSETQRNKGNFPGRFSGRQFSNSRSEMNVSTLELGDSALYLCASSPPRGDTEAFFGQGTRLTVV.

V and J are TRBV11-2 and TRBJ2-2; absent DNA, TCRdb's TRBD2 call cannot be checked. CDR1 and CDR2 (germline): SGHAT, FQNNGV. The CDR3 sequence is 17 residues long. CDR3 sequence: CASSPSAAGTNTGELFF.

The rearrangement links TRBV29-1 to TRBJ2-5. Germline CDR1 SQVTM, CDR2 ANQGSEA. The CDR3 has 12 amino acids. CDR3 sequence: CSFEGGMETQYF.